Sequencing of this TCR beta chain was carried out in a study of blood T cell repertoires in COVID-19 (dated by TCRdb to 2020 to 2022). About the investigation overall: Collaborator samples came from the United States, Italy and Spain and covered acute and convalescent phases of COVID-19. The material from the prospective study consisted of cDNA or gDNA derived from T cells, B-cell-depleted T cells, or PBMCs. Subjects who had been exposed to COVID-19, were actively infected with it, or had recovered from it provided the deeply sampled blood TCRbeta repertoires that made up the dataset. The repertoires were released in a freely available public database meant as a resource for research on the immune response to SARS-CoV-2. The samples were drawn from two sources: the first 160 participants of the ongoing ImmuneRACE study, and 1,200 or so subjects contributed by 6 global collaborators. Sample metadata almost always included a de-identified subject ID, COVID-19 status, age in years and sex. Where available, HLA class I and class II types were taken from metadata supplied by the sample provider and were not determined by assay-based typing. Broad study findings and their caveats: The quantity of clinical and demographic metadata differed by source and by participant and was supplied without curation.

There are 16 amino acids in the CDR3, from cysteine to phenylalanine inclusive. Only the CDR3 part of the read is kept: 48 bases, read in frame from the first base. V is clipped by 5 bases and J by 0 bases, and the sequence between their germline boundaries is 11 bases long. In the germline V gene (reference sequence), CDR1 corresponds to LNHNV and CDR2 to YYDKDF. TCRbeta CDR3 regions were amplified from genomic DNA using the immunoSEQ Assay, a bias-controlled multiplex PCR. From the authors' description of their analysis: The number of nucleated cells in each sample was estimated from the amplification of reference gene primers within the assay. To quantify the absolute abundance of each unique TCRbeta CDR3 rearrangement, sequence reads were collapsed and filtered. For each sample, productive Simpson clonality was calculated as the square root of Simpson's diversity index over productive rearrangements. TCRdb carries this immuneACCESS record with in-frame sequences only. Its versions omit some clonotypes, under half of them owing to an unresolved V gene in the studies checked, with the rest unexplained. V, J and clone size derive from that table, while D and trimming were established from the DNA sequence. The sample has around 36,000 clones on record, 75% to 90% of them singletons. Of the sample, 4% to 5% is held by the ten largest clones.

This clone was seen only a few times. Its antigen has not been determined. The input lacks base qualities; no much larger clone sits a single base away. The collaborating institutions used their own protocols to collect whole blood in K2EDTA tubes. For TCRbeta analysis, collaborators shipped samples in one of three forms: frozen whole blood, isolated PBMCs, or DNA extracted from either of those sample types. The rearrangement joined TRBV15 to TRBJ2-6, and possibly TRBD2, on 6 matching bases. The sequence was obtained from a man in his 60s with acute or convalescent COVID-19. Sequencing used peripheral blood. The nucleotide sequence is given as TGTGCCACCAGCGGAGGGCAGGGCTCTGGGGCCAACGTCCTGACTTTC. Its protein is CATSGGQGSGANVLTF.